The 19 T cell receptor beta chains below all came from one sample that was sequenced in a study of OX40 agonist ivuxolimab in advanced cancers. The protocol was immunoSEQ multiplex PCR, while the TCRdb copy is restricted to in-frame clones and leaves out a portion. The profile shows about 12,000 clones, 87% of them singletons. The input for sequencing was CD4+ or CD8+ T cells sorted from blood, taken in a trial of the OX40 agonist ivuxolimab. The receptor source for this set is an adult with an advanced solid tumor such as melanoma, head and neck, liver or kidney cancer.

The V and J genes are TRBV6-5 and TRBJ1-5; D not certain. This CDR3 spans 11 amino acids. Germline V gene data show CDR1 as MNHEY and CDR2 as SVGAGI. V lost 5 bases to trimming and J lost 7 bases, with 6 bases between them. CDR3 loop: CASSDLQPQHF. The CDR3 region has the DNA TGTGCCAGCAGTGATTTGCAGCCCCAGCATTTT.

The genes are TRBV27 and TRBJ2-1; 8 bases are a match to TRBD2. The CDR3 totals 15 residues. Trimming removed 3 bases from V and 8 bases from J; junction bases left unmatched: 9. In germline, CDR1 is MNHEY, CDR2 SMNVEV (reference sequence). The CDR3 DNA follows: TGTGCCAGCAGTTTTAAAGCGGGAGTCACAGATGAGCAGTTCTTC. It is translated as CASSFKAGVTDEQFF.

The table lists this clone with a count of one. The chain carries TRBV4-2 and TRBJ1-3, with TRBD1 identical over 11 bases. The CDR3 is 16 residues long. Unmatched junction bases numbered 3, after V lost 3 bases and J lost 2 bases. Per the germline V gene, CDR1 is LGHNA and CDR2 is YNFKEQ. CDR3 nucleotides: TGTGCCAGCAGCCACCCGGGACAGGGGGCTGGAAACACCATATATTTT. It codes for CASSHPGQGAGNTIYF.

V is TRBV6-6 and J is TRBJ2-7; D unclear. Trimming removed 0 bases at V and 2 bases at J, with 5 bases between. Per the germline V gene, CDR1 is MNHNY and CDR2 is SVGAGI (reference sequence). CDR3 length: 13 residues. The CDR3 loop reads CASSYSTTYEQYF. Here the CDR3 DNA reads TGTGCCAGCAGTTACTCCACTACCTACGAGCAGTACTTC.

This chain uses TRBV7-9 with TRBJ1-6; D is undetermined. The germline CDR1 and CDR2 sequences are SEHNR and FQNEAQ (reference sequence). This CDR3 spans 14 amino acids. V was pared by 1 base and J by 6 bases, with 7 bases between. CDR3 coding DNA: TGTGCCAGCAGCTTAGTATTGGGTAATTCACCCCTCCACTTT. Translated: CASSLVLGNSPLHF. Full variable domain (rest looked up from reference TRBV7-9 and TRBJ1-6): DTGVSQNPRHKITKRGQNVTFRCDPISEHNRLYWYRQTLGQGPEFLTYFQNEAQLEKSRLLSDRFSAERPKGSFSTLEIQRTEQGDSAMYLCASSLVLGNSPLHFGNGTRLTVT.

This clone was seen only a few times. The V gene is TRBV7-8, the J gene TRBJ2-2; 9 nucleotides match TRBD1. J gave up 6 bases and V 1 base, and 15 bases lay outside the gene matches. This CDR3 is built from 19 residues. In germline, CDR1 is SGHVS, CDR2 FQNEAQ. The CDR3 here is CASSLDQSGTGLFPGELFF. CDR3 DNA sequence: TGTGCCAGCAGCTTAGATCAGTCCGGGACAGGGTTGTTTCCCGGGGAGCTGTTTTTT.

The V and J genes are TRBV6-6 and TRBJ2-1; D is ambiguous. Per the germline V gene, CDR1 is MNHNY and CDR2 is SVGAGI (reference sequence). V lost 6 bases and J 6 bases, leaving 6 bases between the germline ends. The CDR3 extends over 11 amino acids. This CDR3 reads CASSPFNEQFF. In DNA form, the CDR3 reads TGTGCCAGCAGCCCTTTCAATGAGCAGTTCTTC.

This clone was observed a few times. The chain carries TRBV7-2 and TRBJ2-3, with 11 bases fitting TRBD2. The CDR3 length is 15 residues. V lost 5 bases and J lost 3; bases outside the gene matches: 4. In germline, CDR1 is SGHTA, CDR2 FQGNSA. CDR3 in amino acids: CASSPLAGGTDTQYF. CDR3 coding DNA: TGTGCCAGCAGCCCCCTAGCGGGAGGAACAGATACGCAGTATTTT. The whole variable domain, filled in from reference TRBV7-2 and TRBJ2-3, reads GAGVSQSPSNKVTEKGKDVELRCDPISGHTALYWYRQSLGQGLEFLIYFQGNSAPDKSGLPSDRFSAERTGGSVSTLTIQRTQQEDSAVYLCASSPLAGGTDTQYFGPGTRLTVL.

The chain combines TRBV5-5 with TRBJ2-1; TRBD1 or TRBD2 may be the D gene (6 bases each). V was trimmed by 7 bases and J by 4 bases, leaving 18 bases between them. From germline, CDR1 is SGHKS and CDR2 YYEKEE (reference sequence). The length of the CDR3 is 15 residues. CDR3 coding DNA: TGTGCCAGCCTCGGGGGCTTAGCTCGGTACAATGAGCAGTTCTTC. Translating gives CASLGGLARYNEQFF.

The rearrangement joins TRBV4-3 to TRBJ2-1; 8 bases are a match to TRBD2. The trim removed 1 base at V and 8 bases at J, leaving 10 bases unmatched. The CDR3 is 16 amino acids. In germline, CDR1 is LGHNA, CDR2 YSLEER. The CDR3 DNA follows: TGCGCCAGCAGCCAAGCTCCCAGCGGGGGCACCCATGAGCAGTTCTTC. Amino acids: CASSQAPSGGTHEQFF.

The rearrangement uses TRBV27 and TRBJ2-7; possibly TRBD1 or TRBD2 for D (5 bases each). V lost 8 bases, J lost 3 bases, and 17 bases lay in between. The CDR3 extends over 14 amino acids. Germline values: CDR1 MNHEY, CDR2 SMNVEV (reference sequence). CDR3 sequence: CASGYKGPFYEQYF. DNA for the CDR3: TGTGCCAGCGGGTACAAGGGACCCTTCTACGAGCAGTACTTC.

This chain uses TRBV9 with TRBJ2-1; TRBD1 is a possible D gene (6 bases). The CDR3 has 21 amino acids. With 0 bases removed from V and 4 bases from J, the gap between germline ends came to 29 bases. Germline V gene lookup returns CDR1 SGDLS and CDR2 YYNGEE. The CDR3 nucleotides are TGTGCCAGCAGCGTAGGGGCCTCCACAGGGTTTGGGCAGGTCCCTTACAATGAGCAGTTCTTC. Protein sequence: CASSVGASTGFGQVPYNEQFF.

This chain links TRBV4-1 with TRBJ2-7; 10 bases are shared with TRBD2. The CDR3 length is 17 residues. Trimming cost V 2 bases and J 3 bases; bases outside gene matches: 10. Germline V gene lookup returns CDR1 MGHRA and CDR2 YSYEKL. CDR3 sequence reads: CASSQRFTSSGSYEQYF. In DNA form, the CDR3 reads TGCGCCAGCAGCCAACGGTTTACTTCTAGCGGGAGCTACGAGCAGTACTTC.

This sequence joins TRBV5-1 and TRBJ2-7; 9 nucleotides line up with TRBD2. The junction had 2 bases not matched to a gene; V was cut back by 4 bases and J by 0 bases. The germline gives CDR1 SGHRS, CDR2 YFSETQ. The length of the CDR3 is 14 residues. CDR3 sequence: CASSSSGSSYEQYF. CDR3 sequence (DNA): TGCGCCAGCAGCAGTAGCGGGAGCTCCTACGAGCAGTACTTC.

The CDR3: CASSPGTSGREGEQFF. The CDR3 region has the DNA TGTGCCAGCAGCCCCGGGACTAGCGGGAGGGAGGGTGAGCAGTTCTTC. The V gene is TRBV9, the J gene TRBJ2-1; 16 nucleotides line up with TRBD2. The germline V gene encodes CDR1 SGDLS and CDR2 YYNGEE. The V segment lost 4 bases and the J segment 9 bases; nucleotides outside the gene matches: 7. CDR3 length: 16 residues.

This clone showed up just once. The chain recombines TRBV23-1 with TRBJ1-1; a possible D gene is TRBD1 (6 bases). TRBV23-1 is treated as an ORF (open reading frame) with a function not yet certain. The CDR3 sequence is 17 residues long. Trimming took off 2 bases at V and 1 base at J, with 17 bases between the two ends. This CDR3 is CASSQNRRGKRNTEAFF. The DNA for the CDR3 is TGCGCCAGCAGTCAAAATCGAAGGGGGAAAAGGAACACTGAAGCTTTCTTT.

This rearrangement joins TRBV11-2 to TRBJ2-3; D remains ambiguous. The CDR3 sequence is 15 residues long. V was pared by 1 base and J by 0 bases, with 8 bases between. Germline V CDR1 and CDR2: SGHAT, FQNNGV. CDR3 nucleotide sequence: TGTGCCAGCAGCTTAGGGGTCGGGAGCACAGATACGCAGTATTTT. It yields the protein CASSLGVGSTDTQYF.

This chain joins TRBV10-2 and TRBJ2-1; 9 bases fit TRBD2. The CDR3 consists of 15 residues. The germline CDR1 and CDR2 sequences are WSHSY and SAAADI. Unmatched junction bases numbered 8, after V lost 2 bases and J lost 9 bases. The CDR3 sequence is CASSEVAGVSSEQFF. CDR3 DNA sequence: TGCGCCAGCAGTGAGGTAGCGGGAGTCAGTAGTGAGCAGTTCTTC.

This clone occurred once. This chain connects TRBV19 to TRBJ2-7; TRBD1 matches 7 bases. Trimming at V came to 5 bases and at J to 2 bases, leaving 12 bases not matched to a gene. The CDR3 runs to 16 residues. Germline lookup yields CDR1 LNHDA and CDR2 SQIVND (reference sequence). The CDR3 spells CASSLTGEIQTYEQYF. The CDR3 DNA is TGTGCCAGTAGTCTAACAGGGGAAATACAAACCTACGAGCAGTACTTC.